This TCR beta chain was profiled in a study of cytomegalovirus exposure and HLA in healthy donors. Study-wide results and caveats: Common viral pathogens were later found to be apparently linked to several of the most significant clusters.

Germline V gives CDR1 LGHNA, CDR2 YSLEER. V gave up 4 bases and J gave up 7 bases, with 17 bases separating them. The CDR3 has 14 residues. A few counts support this clone. The antigen remains unidentified. 13 Jbeta primers and 60 Vbeta primers were used for the PCR. Original data processing: Later work found 80 million or so unique TCR beta chains, with roughly 11 million shared. Some clones are missing from TCRdb's copy, which holds only in-frame ones; the method was immunoSEQ multiplex PCR. The D gene and trimming were derived from the DNA, and the V and J assignments and clone size from that table. The table shows over 150,000 clones, with about four fifths occurring only once.

The rearrangement uses TRBV4-3 and TRBJ2-7; D perhaps matches TRBD2 (6 bases). Sample: PBMCs. This TCR came from a woman aged 50 to 60 in good health and CMV-seropositive. CDR3 protein: CASSLTRGPWEQYF. Here the CDR3 DNA reads TGCGCCAGCAGCCTGACTAGGGGCCCTTGGGAGCAGTACTTC.